These T cell receptor beta chains were read from a single sample in a study of pediatric ulcerative colitis. Sequencing used immunoSEQ multiplex PCR; TCRdb keeps in-frame clones, though not all of them. The sample includes some 25,000 clones, more than 65% of them seen just once. The sequencing sample was made of gut tissue. The receptors here all came from a boy under 18 with severe ulcerative colitis. CDR3s include the opening cysteine and the closing phenylalanine or tryptophan. The D gene is left open where the match is weak. Some rows mark clone size as missing; the rest say once, few, many or name a class of expanded clone.

>.|.|TRBJ2-7|TRBV29-1
TGCAGCGTTGCCCCGTTTGCAGACTACAACTACGAGCAGTACTTC
CSVAPFADYNYEQYF
>.|.|TRBJ2-1|TRBV11-3
TGTGCCAGCAGCTTAACCGGGGGCTCCTACAATGAGCAGTTCTTC
CASSLTGGSYNEQFF
>.|TRBD1|TRBJ2-1|TRBV14
TGTGCCAGCAGCCGGGACAGGGGTACCAATGAGCAGTTCTTC
CASSRDRGTNEQFF
>.|.|TRBJ2-7|TRBV5-1
TGCGCCAGCAGCACTCCGGAGTCCTACGAGCAGTACTTC
CASSTPESYEQYF
>.|.|TRBJ2-1|TRBV11-3
TGTGCCAGCAGCTTAGATACGGTTGGCGATGAGCAGTTCTTC
CASSLDTVGDEQFF
>.|TRBD2|TRBJ2-1|TRBV5-4
TGTGCCAGCAGCTTGGGCGGGAGCTCCTACAATGAGCAGTTCTTC
CASSLGGSSYNEQFF
>.|TRBD2|TRBJ2-3|TRBV30
TGTGCCTGGAGATCCGGGGCCGGGGGGACAGATACGCAGTATTTT
CAWRSGAGGTDTQYF
>.|.|TRBJ1-3|TRBV2
TGTGCCAGCAGTGAAGGCCCCCTGAACACCATATATTTT
CASSEGPLNTIYF
>once|.|TRBJ1-1|TRBV6-5
TGTGCCAGCAGTTGGACTGAAGCTTTCTTT
CASSWTEAFF
>.|TRBD2|TRBJ2-7|TRBV11-3
TGTGCCAGGGGAGGGGCAGAATGTCCCTACGAGCAGTACTTC
CARGGAECPYEQYF
>.|.|TRBJ2-7|TRBV7-9
TGTGCCAGCAGCTTAGCCCACTACGAGCAGTACTTC
CASSLAHYEQYF
>.|TRBD2|TRBJ2-1|TRBV19
TGTGCCAGTAGTATTGTAGCCCTAGCGGGGTACAATGAGCAGTTCTTC
CASSIVALAGYNEQFF
>.|.|TRBJ2-7|TRBV4-1
TGCGCCAGCAGCCAGGGAACCTCCTACGAGCAGTACTTC
CASSQGTSYEQYF
>.|TRBD1|TRBJ2-7|TRBV6-1
TGTGCCAGCAGTGAGTTACCGGGACAGGGGGTTGGGGAGCAGTACTTC
CASSELPGQGVGEQYF
>.|TRBD1|TRBJ1-1|TRBV2
TGTGCCAGCAGGCTGAACAGGGGCGAGAACACTGAAGCTTTCTTT
CASRLNRGENTEAFF
>.|.|TRBJ2-7|TRBV21-1
TGTGCCAGCAGGGTGTCCGGGACAGGGCTCTACGAGCAGTACTTC
CASRVSGTGLYEQYF
>.|.|TRBJ1-1|TRBV6-1
TGTGCCAGCAGCGTACCCTCCACTGAAGCTTTCTTT
CASSVPSTEAFF
>few|TRBD2|TRBJ2-5|TRBV5-1
TGCGCCAGCAGCCCGGGACTAGCGAGAAAAGAGACCCAGTACTTC
CASSPGLARKETQYF
>.|TRBD2|TRBJ2-3|TRBV19
TGTGCCAGTAGTATAGGGAAGGGGAGGGCCGTTTTTGGTGATACGCAGTATTTT
CASSIGKGRAVFGDTQYF
>.|TRBD2|TRBJ2-1|TRBV27
TGTGCCAGCAGTCCCCTGGGCAACCTAGCGGGAGGGGTAAGCTCCTACAATGAGCAGTTCTTC
CASSPLGNLAGGVSSYNEQFF